A single sample gave rise to the 2 T cell receptor beta chains below, sequenced in a study of blood T cell repertoires in COVID-19. Data came from immunoSEQ multiplex PCR; TCRdb stores just in-frame clones and leaves some out. The profile shows 15,000 to 20,000 clones, 82% of them singletons. Source material: peripheral blood. The receptor set was obtained from a human donor in a cohort sampled during active COVID-19.

Only a few counts were recorded for this clone. This chain joins TRBV4-1 and TRBJ1-3; a possible D gene is TRBD1 (6 bases). Germline V gives CDR1 MGHRA, CDR2 YSYEKL. CDR3 length: 15 amino acids. Trimming pared 5 bases from V and 0 bases from J, leaving 11 bases between. CDR3 DNA: TGCGCCAGCAGCAAGGACAGTAACTCTGGAAACACCATATATTTT. Amino acids: CASSKDSNSGNTIYF.

The chain uses TRBV28 and TRBJ2-7; tentative D call: TRBD1 (5 bases). The V gene lost 5 bases and the J gene lost 3 bases, with 14 bases spanning the gap. The CDR3 covers 14 residues. Germline CDR1 reads MDHEN; CDR2 reads SYDVKM. CDR3 bases: TGTGCCAGCAGTATTCCACAGGAAGACTACGAGCAGTACTTC. It is translated as CASSIPQEDYEQYF.